This is a list of T cell receptor beta chains from one sample in a study of blood T cell repertoires in COVID-19. The protocol was immunoSEQ multiplex PCR, while the TCRdb copy is restricted to in-frame clones and leaves out a portion. The sample yields fewer than 350,000 clones, roughly 90% seen once. The sequencing input was peripheral blood. These receptors originate from a woman in her 30s with COVID-19, enrolled during active disease. The CDR3 runs from the conserved cysteine through the conserved F or W. The D gene is left open where the match is weak. Clone size appears in some rows only: once, few, many, or a class for an expanded clone.

d_call: NA
cdr3_length: 13
v_call: TRBV7-9
clone_size: NA
j_call: TRBJ1-1
cdr3_nt: TGTGCCAGCAGAGACCCAGGATCCATTGAAGCTTTCTTT
cdr3_aa: CASRDPGSIEAFF

d_call: NA
cdr3_length: 14
v_call: TRBV25-1
clone_size: NA
j_call: TRBJ2-1
cdr3_nt: TGTGCCAGCAGCCACCCCGGAGATCACAATGAGCAGTTCTTC
cdr3_aa: CASSHPGDHNEQFF

d_call: TRBD2
cdr3_length: 13
v_call: TRBV12-5
clone_size: NA
j_call: TRBJ2-1
cdr3_nt: TGTGCTAGTGGTTTTTCTATCCGGGACTATATATTCTTC
cdr3_aa: CASGFSIRDYIFF

d_call: TRBD1
cdr3_length: 16
v_call: TRBV19
clone_size: NA
j_call: TRBJ2-6
cdr3_nt: TGTGCCAGTAGTCACGACAGGGGGAATGGGGCCAACGTCCTGACTTTC
cdr3_aa: CASSHDRGNGANVLTF

d_call: NA
cdr3_length: 14
v_call: TRBV19
clone_size: NA
j_call: TRBJ1-2
cdr3_nt: TGTGCCAGTAGTATAATAACTATTAACTATGGCTACACCTTC
cdr3_aa: CASSIITINYGYTF

d_call: NA
cdr3_length: 11
v_call: TRBV20-1
clone_size: once
j_call: TRBJ1-2
cdr3_nt: TGCAGTGCTCTGGGCCCTAACGGCTACACCTTC
cdr3_aa: CSALGPNGYTF

d_call: TRBD1
cdr3_length: 14
v_call: TRBV27
clone_size: NA
j_call: TRBJ2-7
cdr3_nt: TGTGCCAGCAGCCGGGACAGGGCCAGCTACGAGCAGTACTTC
cdr3_aa: CASSRDRASYEQYF

d_call: NA
cdr3_length: 12
v_call: TRBV18
clone_size: NA
j_call: TRBJ1-1
cdr3_nt: TGTGCCAGCTCACCCGGACAGCGTGAAGCTTTCTTT
cdr3_aa: CASSPGQREAFF

d_call: NA
cdr3_length: 16
v_call: TRBV5-1
clone_size: NA
j_call: TRBJ1-5
cdr3_nt: TGCGCCAGCAGCTTAGGAGGGGTTTATAGCAATCAGCCCCAGCATTTT
cdr3_aa: CASSLGGVYSNQPQHF

d_call: NA
cdr3_length: 15
v_call: TRBV5-1
clone_size: NA
j_call: TRBJ1-1
cdr3_nt: TGCGCCAGCAAGGAGGTCTCAGGGGCGAACACTGAAGCTTTCTTT
cdr3_aa: CASKEVSGANTEAFF

d_call: TRBD1
cdr3_length: 15
v_call: TRBV6-5
clone_size: NA
j_call: TRBJ2-1
cdr3_nt: TGTGCCAGCTCCTCCGCCGGGACAGGCTACAATGAGCAGTTCTTC
cdr3_aa: CASSSAGTGYNEQFF

d_call: NA
cdr3_length: 14
v_call: TRBV19
clone_size: NA
j_call: TRBJ1-5
cdr3_nt: TGTGCCAGTAGTATAGGGGCAGGCAATCAGCCCCAGCATTTT
cdr3_aa: CASSIGAGNQPQHF

d_call: TRBD1
cdr3_length: 16
v_call: TRBV30
clone_size: NA
j_call: TRBJ1-6
cdr3_nt: TGTGCCTGTAGCACAGGGGGTCGGACCTATAATTCACCCCTCCACTTT
cdr3_aa: CACSTGGRTYNSPLHF

d_call: TRBD1
cdr3_length: 14
v_call: TRBV5-5
clone_size: once
j_call: TRBJ2-7
cdr3_nt: TGTGCCAGCAGCTTCGGGACAGGGGCATACGAGCAGTACTTC
cdr3_aa: CASSFGTGAYEQYF

d_call: TRBD1
cdr3_length: 15
v_call: TRBV5-4
clone_size: NA
j_call: TRBJ1-2
cdr3_nt: TGTGCCAGCAGCTCGGACAGGGGTCCTAACTATGGCTACACCTTC
cdr3_aa: CASSSDRGPNYGYTF

d_call: NA
cdr3_length: 14
v_call: TRBV28
clone_size: NA
j_call: TRBJ1-2
cdr3_nt: TGTGCCAGCAAGACCCAGGCAGCTTCCTATGGCTACACCTTC
cdr3_aa: CASKTQAASYGYTF

d_call: NA
cdr3_length: 18
v_call: TRBV6-2/TRBV6-3
clone_size: NA
j_call: TRBJ1-5
cdr3_nt: TGTGCCAGCAGTTATTATGGCACGGACTTTTATAGCAATCAGCCCCAGCATTTT
cdr3_aa: CASSYYGTDFYSNQPQHF

d_call: TRBD1
cdr3_length: 15
v_call: TRBV5-6
clone_size: NA
j_call: TRBJ1-4
cdr3_nt: TGTGCCAGCAGCTTCAAAGGGTCAGGGGGCGAAAAACTGTTTTTT
cdr3_aa: CASSFKGSGGEKLFF

d_call: NA
cdr3_length: 15
v_call: TRBV9
clone_size: NA
j_call: TRBJ1-1
cdr3_nt: TGTGCCAGCAGCGTAGCTACCGTCCGCGCGTCAGAAGCTTTCTTT
cdr3_aa: CASSVATVRASEAFF

d_call: NA
cdr3_length: 12
v_call: TRBV7-9
clone_size: NA
j_call: TRBJ2-5
cdr3_nt: TGTGCCAGTACCGAGAATAGCGAGACCCAGTACTTC
cdr3_aa: CASTENSETQYF